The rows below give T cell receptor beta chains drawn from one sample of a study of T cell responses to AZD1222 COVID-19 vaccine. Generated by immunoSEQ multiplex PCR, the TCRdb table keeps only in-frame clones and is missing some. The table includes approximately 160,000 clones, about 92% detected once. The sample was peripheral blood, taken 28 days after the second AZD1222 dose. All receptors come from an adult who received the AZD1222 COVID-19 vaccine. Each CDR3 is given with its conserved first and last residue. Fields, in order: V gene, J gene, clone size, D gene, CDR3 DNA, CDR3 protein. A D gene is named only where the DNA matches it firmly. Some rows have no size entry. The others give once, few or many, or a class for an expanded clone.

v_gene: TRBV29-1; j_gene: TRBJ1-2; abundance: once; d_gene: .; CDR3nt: TGCAGCGTTGAAGGGACCCGAAACTATGGCTACACCTTC; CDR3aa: CSVEGTRNYGYTF
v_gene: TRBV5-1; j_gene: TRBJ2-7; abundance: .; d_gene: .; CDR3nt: TGCGCCAGCAGCTTGGTTCAGGGTCATTCGTACGAGCAGTACTTC; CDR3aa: CASSLVQGHSYEQYF
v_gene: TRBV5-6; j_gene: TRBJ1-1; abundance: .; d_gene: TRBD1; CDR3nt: TGTGCCAGCAGCACAGGGACAGGGTTTACTGAAGCTTTCTTT; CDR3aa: CASSTGTGFTEAFF
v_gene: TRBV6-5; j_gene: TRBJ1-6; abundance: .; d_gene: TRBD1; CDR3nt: TGTGCCAGCAGTTACTCCAGGGGGCCCGTCACCCTCCACTTT; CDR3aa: CASSYSRGPVTLHF
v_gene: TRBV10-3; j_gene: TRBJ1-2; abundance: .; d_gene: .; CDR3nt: TGTGCCATCAGTGAGTCGGGTGGGGGCTCTGGCTACACCTTC; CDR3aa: CAISESGGGSGYTF
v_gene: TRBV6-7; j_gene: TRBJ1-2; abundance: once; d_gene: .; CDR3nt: TGTGCCAGCAGTTACGTATCGATGTGGGGACCCCTGGAGTACTGCACCTTC; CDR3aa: CASSYVSMWGPLEYCTF
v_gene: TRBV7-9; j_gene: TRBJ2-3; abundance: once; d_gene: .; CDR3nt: TGTGCCAGCAGCACAGGGCGTACAGATACGCAGTATTTT; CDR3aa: CASSTGRTDTQYF
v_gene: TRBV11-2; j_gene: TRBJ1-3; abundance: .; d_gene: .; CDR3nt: TGTGCCAGCAGCCTGGACTGGGACTCTGGAAACACCATATATTTT; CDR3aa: CASSLDWDSGNTIYF
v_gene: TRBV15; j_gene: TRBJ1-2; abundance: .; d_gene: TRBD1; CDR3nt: TGTGCCACCAGCCTCCGGACAGGCGGCTATGGCTACACCTTC; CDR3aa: CATSLRTGGYGYTF
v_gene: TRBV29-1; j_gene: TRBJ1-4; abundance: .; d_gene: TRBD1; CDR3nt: TGCAGCGTTTTGGGGCAGGGGGACCGCGAGCTGTTTTTT; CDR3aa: CSVLGQGDRELFF
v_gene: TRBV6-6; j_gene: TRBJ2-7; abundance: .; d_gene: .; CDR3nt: TGTGCCAGCAGTTACGGAGTGCCGAGGGACGAGCAGTACTTC; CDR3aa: CASSYGVPRDEQYF
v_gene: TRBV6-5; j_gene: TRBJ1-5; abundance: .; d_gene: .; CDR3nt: TGTGCCAGCAGCCCAGGGAGGCCGAATCAGCCCCAGCATTTT; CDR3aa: CASSPGRPNQPQHF
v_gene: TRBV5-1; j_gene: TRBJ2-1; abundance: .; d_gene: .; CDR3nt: TGCGCCAGCAGCTTGGCCGGAGCAGGGGCTGGTAGGGAGCAGTTCTTC; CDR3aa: CASSLAGAGAGREQFF
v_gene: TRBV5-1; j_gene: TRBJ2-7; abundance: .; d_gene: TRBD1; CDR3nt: TGCGCCAGCAGCTTGGTAGGGACAGGGAACTCCTACGAGCAGTACTTC; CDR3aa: CASSLVGTGNSYEQYF
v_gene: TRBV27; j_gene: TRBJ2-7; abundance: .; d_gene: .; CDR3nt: TGTGCCAGCAGTCCATCATTGGGCCCCTACGAGCAGTACTTC; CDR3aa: CASSPSLGPYEQYF
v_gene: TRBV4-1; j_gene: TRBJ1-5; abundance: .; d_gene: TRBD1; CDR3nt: TGCGCCAGCAGCCAGGGACAGGGGTTAAAGAATCAGCCCCAGCATTTT; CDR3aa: CASSQGQGLKNQPQHF
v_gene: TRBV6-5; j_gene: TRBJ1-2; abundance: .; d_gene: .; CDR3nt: TGTGCCAGCTCTCAACCGGGCACTACCTATGGCTACACCTTC; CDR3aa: CASSQPGTTYGYTF
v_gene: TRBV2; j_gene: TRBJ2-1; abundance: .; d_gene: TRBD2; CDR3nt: TGTGCCAGCAGTCAACCGGGACTAGTTCGGAGGGATGAGCAGTTCTTC; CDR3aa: CASSQPGLVRRDEQFF
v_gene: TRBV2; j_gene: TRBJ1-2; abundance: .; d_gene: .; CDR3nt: TGTGCCAGCTCCTCCGGAGGCTACACCTTC; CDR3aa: CASSSGGYTF
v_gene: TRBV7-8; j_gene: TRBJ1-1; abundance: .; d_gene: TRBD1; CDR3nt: TGTGCCAGCAGCTTAGAAGGGGGCAATCTGTACACTGAAGCTTTCTTT; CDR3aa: CASSLEGGNLYTEAFF
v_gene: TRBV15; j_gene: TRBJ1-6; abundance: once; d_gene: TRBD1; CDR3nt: TGTGCCACCAGCAGAATAAACCGGGACAGGAATTCACCCCTCCACTTT; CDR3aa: CATSRINRDRNSPLHF
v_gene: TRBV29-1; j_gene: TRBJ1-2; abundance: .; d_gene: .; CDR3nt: TGCAGCGTTCTAGTCGGGACATGGGGCTACACCTTC; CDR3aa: CSVLVGTWGYTF
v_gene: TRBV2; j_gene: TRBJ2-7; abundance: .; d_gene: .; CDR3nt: TGTGCCAGCTCGACTCTTGGGGGCAGAGGGCCCTACGAGCAGTACTTC; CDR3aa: CASSTLGGRGPYEQYF
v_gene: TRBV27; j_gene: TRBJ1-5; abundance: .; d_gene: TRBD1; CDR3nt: TGTGCCAGCAGTTCAGGACAGGGGACCCCTTATAGCAATCAGCCCCAGCATTTT; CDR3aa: CASSSGQGTPYSNQPQHF
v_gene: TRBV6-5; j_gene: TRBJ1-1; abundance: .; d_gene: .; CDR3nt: TGTGCCAGCAGTTACTCGAAGGCGGCGGGGGGAACTGAAGCTTTCTTT; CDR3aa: CASSYSKAAGGTEAFF
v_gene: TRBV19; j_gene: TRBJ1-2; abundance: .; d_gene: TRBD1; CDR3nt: TGTGCCAGTAGGGCCCCGGGACAGTTCTATGGCTACACCTTC; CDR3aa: CASRAPGQFYGYTF
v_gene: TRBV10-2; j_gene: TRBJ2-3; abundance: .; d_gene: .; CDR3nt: TGCGCCAGCAGCTTTACAGGGTACACAGATACGCAGTATTTT; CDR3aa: CASSFTGYTDTQYF
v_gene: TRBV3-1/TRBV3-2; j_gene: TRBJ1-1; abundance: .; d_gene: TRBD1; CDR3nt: TGTGCCAGCAGCCAACTTCGGGACAGCTATTTGAACACTGAAGCTTTCTTT; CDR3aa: CASSQLRDSYLNTEAFF
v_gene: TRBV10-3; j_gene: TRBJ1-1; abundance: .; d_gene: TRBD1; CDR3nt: TGTGCCACCGGACAGGGGGGCACTGAAGCTTTCTTT; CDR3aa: CATGQGGTEAFF
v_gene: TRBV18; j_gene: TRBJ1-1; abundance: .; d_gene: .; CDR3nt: TGTGCCAGCTCACCACGAGGCGCAGTACAAATGAACACTGAAGCTTTCTTT; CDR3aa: CASSPRGAVQMNTEAFF
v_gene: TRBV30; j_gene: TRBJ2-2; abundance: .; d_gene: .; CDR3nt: TGTGCCTGGAGTGTGGGGATGCCTACGAACGGGGAGCTGTTTTTT; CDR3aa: CAWSVGMPTNGELFF
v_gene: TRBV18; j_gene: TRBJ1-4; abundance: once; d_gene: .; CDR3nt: TGTGCCAGCTCACCAATGCGTTCACCGAAGGTTGGGCACACAACTAATGAAAAACTGTTTTTT; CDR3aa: CASSPMRSPKVGHTTNEKLFF
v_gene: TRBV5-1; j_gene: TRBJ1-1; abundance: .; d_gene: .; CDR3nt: TGCGCCAGCAGGACAGCAACCGGGGACACTGAAGCTTTCTTT; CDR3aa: CASRTATGDTEAFF
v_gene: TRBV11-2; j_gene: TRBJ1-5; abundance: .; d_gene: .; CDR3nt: TGTGCCAGCAGCTTAGGATGGGGGACCCACCAAGGCGGTCAGCCCCAGCATTTT; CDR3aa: CASSLGWGTHQGGQPQHF
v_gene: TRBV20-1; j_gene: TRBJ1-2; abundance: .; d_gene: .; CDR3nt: TGCAGTGCTAGGGAAAACTATGGCTACACCTTC; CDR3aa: CSARENYGYTF
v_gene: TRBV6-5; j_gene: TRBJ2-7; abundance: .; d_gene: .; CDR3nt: TGTGCCAGCAGCTCAGGGGGGCCCTACGAGCAGTACTTC; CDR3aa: CASSSGGPYEQYF
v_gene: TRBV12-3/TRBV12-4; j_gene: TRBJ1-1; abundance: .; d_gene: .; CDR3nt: TGTGCCAGCACCATACAGGGCTCTGAAGCTTTCTTT; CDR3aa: CASTIQGSEAFF
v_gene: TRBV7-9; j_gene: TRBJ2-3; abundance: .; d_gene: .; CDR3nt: TGTGCCAGCAGCTTAGTACGGATACAGGATACGCAGTATTTT; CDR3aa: CASSLVRIQDTQYF